One sample yielded the 30 T cell receptor beta chains listed below, sequenced in a study of early T cells in non-severe SARS-CoV-2 infection. TCRdb recomputed calls from the 5' RACE reads with MiXCR, one row per CDR3 protein. The table shows over 75,000 distinct CDR3 sequences, with under 15% occurring only once. Material: whole blood. The receptors shown here come from an adult who was a healthcare worker with PCR-confirmed SARS-CoV-2 infection or an uninfected control (not recorded which).

A few counts support this clonotype. The chain has TRBV7-2 and TRBJ2-5, with 9 bases fitting TRBD2. The length of the CDR3 is 17 residues. CDR1 and CDR2 from the germline V gene are SGHTA and FQGNSA. With 1 base clipped from V and 5 bases from J, the junction kept 11 bases outside the gene matches. In DNA form, the CDR3 reads TGTGCCAGCAGCTTAGGGACTAGCGCCCAAGGCAGGGAGACCCAGTACTTC. It translates to CASSLGTSAQGRETQYF.

J is TRBJ2-1 and V is TRBV4-2; TRBD2 agrees at 7 bases. Unmatched junction bases numbered 15, after V lost 0 bases and J lost 10 bases. The CDR3 extends over 17 amino acids. Per germline, CDR1 LGHNA and CDR2 YNFKEQ. The CDR3 region is CASSQEGRTSNAGEQFF. CDR3 in DNA: TGTGCCAGCAGCCAAGAGGGTCGGACTAGTAACGCGGGGGAGCAGTTCTTC.

This clonotype was seen only a few times. The chain has TRBV20-1 and TRBJ2-7; the D gene is possibly TRBD2 (5 bases). The length of the CDR3 is 13 residues. Germline V lookup: CDR1 DFQATT, CDR2 SNEGSKA (reference sequence). Trimming took off 2 bases at V and 6 bases at J, with 14 bases between the two ends. CDR3 coding DNA: TGCAGTGCTAGACTTGGACTCCCTGGCGAGCAGTACTTC. Residues: CSARLGLPGEQYF.

The chain uses TRBV28 and TRBJ2-3; TRBD2 matches 7 bases. Germline CDR1 is MDHEN and CDR2 is SYDVKM. CDR3 length: 14 amino acids. V trimming: 6 bases; J trimming: 2 bases; junction bases outside the gene matches: 5. CDR3 nucleotide sequence: TGTGCCAGCAGAAGCGGGGAGTTCACAGATACGCAGTATTTT. This sequence encodes CASRSGEFTDTQYF.

The chain has TRBV19 and TRBJ2-2; TRBD2 matches at 7 bases. V dropped 0 bases and J dropped 6; count of bases not matched to a gene: 1. Germline V CDR1 and CDR2: LNHDA, SQIVND (reference sequence). The CDR3 totals 14 residues. The CDR3 sequence is CASSIDGLAGELFF. CDR3 coding DNA: TGTGCCAGTAGTATAGACGGACTAGCCGGGGAGCTGTTTTTT.

The rearrangement joins TRBV5-1 to TRBJ2-1; either TRBD1 or TRBD2 may supply D (5 bases each). V dropped 0 bases and J dropped 7 bases, with 11 bases sitting between them. CDR1 and CDR2 from the germline V gene are SGHRS and YFSETQ. This CDR3 is 14 amino acids long. Here the CDR3 DNA reads TGCGCCAGCAGCTTGGGAGGGGTGCGGAATGAGCAGTTCTTC. Encoded protein: CASSLGGVRNEQFF. Full variable domain (missing parts from reference TRBV5-1 and TRBJ2-1): KAGVTQTPRYLIKTRGQQVTLSCSPISGHRSVSWYQQTPGQGLQFLFEYFSETQRNKGNFPGRFSGRQFSNSRSEMNVSTLELGDSALYLCASSLGGVRNEQFFGPGTRLTVL.

There are many counts of this clonotype. The chain is built from TRBV11-2 and TRBJ1-2; no clear D. CDR3 length equals 14 residues. The germline gives CDR1 SGHAT, CDR2 FQNNGV. Trimming removed 4 bases from V and 5 bases from J, with 14 bases in between. CDR3 nucleotides: TGTGCCAGCAGCTCACGTATATCTGTTTATGGCTACACCTTC. Its translation: CASSSRISVYGYTF.

The table lists this clonotype with a few counts. V and J are TRBV5-1 and TRBJ2-7, with D perhaps assigned TRBD1 or TRBD2 (5 bases each). Per the germline V gene, CDR1 is SGHRS and CDR2 is YFSETQ. This CDR3 is 16 amino acids long. Trimming removed 1 base from V and 3 bases from J, with 17 bases in between. The CDR3 region has the DNA TGCGCCAGCAGCTTGTTGCCCCGGGACGGATACTACGAGCAGTACTTC. Encoded protein: CASSLLPRDGYYEQYF. Using reference TRBV5-1 and TRBJ2-7 for the parts outside the CDR3, the full variable domain is KAGVTQTPRYLIKTRGQQVTLSCSPISGHRSVSWYQQTPGQGLQFLFEYFSETQRNKGNFPGRFSGRQFSNSRSEMNVSTLELGDSALYLCASSLLPRDGYYEQYFGPGTRLTVT.

In DNA, the CDR3 is TGTGCCAGCTCTTGGGGAACGACCCAGTACTTC. As protein: CASSWGTTQYF. This chain joins TRBV6-5 and TRBJ2-5; D is uncertain. Germline lookup yields CDR1 MNHEY and CDR2 SVGAGI. The CDR3 runs to 11 residues. Trimming removed 8 bases at V and 7 bases at J, with 11 bases between.

J is TRBJ2-7 and V is TRBV3-1; TRBD2 matches 9 bases. The CDR3 has 14 amino acids. V dropped 0 bases and J dropped 6; count of bases not matched to a gene: 3. Germline V lookup: CDR1 LGHDT, CDR2 YNNKEL (reference sequence). Here the CDR3 reads CASSQEREGREQYF. DNA for the CDR3: TGTGCCAGCAGCCAAGAGCGGGAGGGACGCGAGCAGTACTTC.

The chain combines TRBV27 with TRBJ2-1; the D is unclear. Trimming left V 2 bases short and J 7 bases short, with 15 bases between. Germline lookup yields CDR1 MNHEY and CDR2 SMNVEV (reference sequence). This CDR3 comprises 15 residues. In DNA form, the CDR3 reads TGTGCCAGCAGTTTACGGGCAGGCACAAGGAATGAGCAGTTCTTC. Translating it yields CASSLRAGTRNEQFF.

The CDR3 is CASSKDRSYEQYF. CDR3 bases: TGTGCCAGCAGCAAAGACAGATCCTACGAGCAGTACTTC. V and J are TRBV11-2 and TRBJ2-7, with D possibly matching TRBD1 (5 bases). Trimming pared 5 bases from V and 1 base from J, leaving 9 bases between. Germline V gene sequence: CDR1 SGHAT, CDR2 FQNNGV. The CDR3 sequence is 13 residues long.

This clonotype was observed a handful of times. The chain links TRBV5-1 to TRBJ2-3; 8 bases line up with TRBD2. Looked up from germline, CDR1 is SGHRS and CDR2 is YFSETQ. V lost 1 base to trimming and J lost 5 bases; unmatched junction nucleotides: 3. This CDR3 is 14 amino acids long. In DNA form, the CDR3 reads TGCGCCAGCAGCTTGTTTCTAGCGGGAGATACGCAGTATTTT. It yields the protein CASSLFLAGDTQYF.

The chain couples TRBV5-1 to TRBJ2-2; TRBD1 agrees at 7 bases. The junction had 3 bases not matched to a gene; V was cut back by 0 bases and J by 4 bases. This CDR3 spans 15 amino acids. Germline loops: CDR1 SGHRS, CDR2 YFSETQ. The CDR3 DNA sequence: TGCGCCAGCAGCTTGGACGGACAGGTCACCGGGGAGCTGTTTTTT. Translated: CASSLDGQVTGELFF.

This clonotype has only a few counts. The chain uses TRBV5-1 and TRBJ2-7, with 10 bases that match TRBD1. From germline, CDR1 is SGHRS and CDR2 YFSETQ. Trimming removed 4 bases from V and 7 bases from J; junction bases left unmatched: 11. This CDR3 is built from 15 residues. DNA for the CDR3: TGCGCCAGCAGCCCATCCGGGACAGGGGTGAAGGAGCAGTACTTC. It encodes CASSPSGTGVKEQYF.

This clonotype appeared many times. The chain joins TRBV12-3 or TRBV12-4 to TRBJ2-1; D gene ambiguous. The CDR3 spans 13 residues. With 8 bases removed from V and 9 bases from J, the gap between germline ends came to 17 bases. CDR3 bases: TGTGCCAGCTCTCTACAGACCCTGGGTGAGCAGTTCTTC. Translating gives CASSLQTLGEQFF.

In this sample, this clonotype turned up a few times. V and J are TRBV7-6 and TRBJ1-2, with D tentatively TRBD1 (6 bases). The CDR3 has 15 residues. The germline V gene encodes CDR1 SGHVS and CDR2 FNYEAQ. The V and J ends lost 2 bases and 6 bases respectively, with 16 bases between them. In nucleotides, the CDR3 is TGTGCCAGCAGCTTATATGGCGGACAGAGTGATGGCTACACCTTC. Its protein is CASSLYGGQSDGYTF.

This clonotype was seen more than once but under ten times. This sequence joins TRBV5-1 and TRBJ2-3; D uncertain. V lost 2 bases and J 5 bases, leaving 6 bases between the germline ends. Per the germline V gene, CDR1 is SGHRS and CDR2 is YFSETQ. The CDR3 is 12 residues long. The DNA of the CDR3 is TGCGCCAGCAGCTTCAAGAGAGATACGCAGTATTTT. This gives the protein CASSFKRDTQYF.

A word on this clonotype: Just one base apart from a much larger clone, this may be a read error. The chain joins TRBV18 to TRBJ1-1, with a weak D call TRBD1 (6 bases). This CDR3 comprises 17 residues. Germline CDR1 reads KGHSH; CDR2 reads LQKENI. The CDR3 DNA reads TGTGTCAGCTCACTCTATGGGGGCGCGGTCATGAACACTGAAGCTTTCTTT. Protein sequence: CVSSLYGGAVMNTEAFF.

This clonotype has at least ten counts. The J gene is TRBJ1-1, the V gene TRBV10-1; D not resolved. Trimming took off 7 bases at V and 0 bases at J, with 9 bases between the two ends. CDR3 size: 13 residues. Germline V gene sequence: CDR1 WNHNN, CDR2 SYGVQD (reference sequence). The CDR3 protein is CASKSSLNTEAFF. The CDR3 nucleotides are TGCGCCAGCAAATCCTCACTGAACACTGAAGCTTTCTTT.

This clonotype was picked up many times. The chain joins TRBV5-1 to TRBJ1-4; D is undetermined. The CDR3 is 15 amino acids. V was cut by 5 bases and J by 0 bases, with 11 bases left in between. CDR1 and CDR2 (germline): SGHRS, YFSETQ. The CDR3 sequence: CASRTIGATNEKLFF. The CDR3 region has the DNA TGCGCCAGCAGAACAATCGGGGCAACTAATGAAAAACTGTTTTTT.

The chain joins TRBV5-1 to TRBJ2-5, with D unresolved. Trimming took 0 bases from V and 0 from J, leaving 3 bases between them. The length of the CDR3 is 13 residues. Per the germline V gene, CDR1 is SGHRS and CDR2 is YFSETQ. The CDR3 nucleotides are TGCGCCAGCAGCTTGGCAAACCAAGAGACCCAGTACTTC. It translates to CASSLANQETQYF.

At least ten counts were recorded for this clonotype. DNA of the CDR3: TGTGCCAGCAGGAAGACAAATTGGGACACTGAAGCTTTCTTT. It encodes CASRKTNWDTEAFF. V gene TRBV27 combines with J gene TRBJ1-1; no definite D call. CDR3 length: 14 residues. V shed 6 bases and J shed 3 bases, with 14 bases lying between them. Germline CDR1 and CDR2: MNHEY and SMNVEV (reference sequence).

This clonotype was seen a few times. The chain joins TRBV3-1 to TRBJ2-7; TRBD2 might be the D (6 bases). There are 12 residues in the CDR3. Deletions cut 3 bases from V and 7 bases from J, with 10 bases between. Germline V gene data show CDR1 as LGHDT and CDR2 as YNNKEL (reference sequence). CDR3 nucleotides: TGTGCCAGCAGCCATCTAGCGCAAGAGCAGTACTTC. Translated: CASSHLAQEQYF.

This clonotype was recorded a few times. This chain connects TRBV27 to TRBJ2-2; D possibly matches TRBD1 or TRBD2 (7 bases each). V lost 6 bases and J 4 bases, leaving 15 bases between the germline ends. Germline CDR1 reads MNHEY; CDR2 reads SMNVEV (reference sequence). This CDR3 comprises 15 residues. The CDR3 DNA is TGTGCCAGCAGCCCCCAGGGGGGGGGCACCGGGGAGCTGTTTTTT. It yields the protein CASSPQGGGTGELFF.

The chain uses TRBV11-2 and TRBJ2-7, with a tentative D call TRBD1 (5 bases). The germline V and J ends were trimmed by 5 bases and 6 bases, with 14 bases remaining between them. There are 13 residues in the CDR3. CDR1 is SGHAT and CDR2 is FQNNGV in the germline V gene. CDR3 nucleotide sequence: TGTGCCAGCAGCCAAATCGGCAGGGCCGAGCAGTACTTC. Translation: CASSQIGRAEQYF.

The chain's CDR3 is CASSFSGRAVGFLELFF. The DNA for the CDR3 is TGTGCCAGCAGTTTCAGTGGGAGGGCCGTCGGTTTTTTGGAGCTGTTTTTT. This chain links TRBV27 with TRBJ2-2; 7 nucleotides agree with TRBD2. Trimming took 3 bases from V and 10 from J; bases not matched to a gene: 17. CDR3 length equals 17 residues. Looked up from germline, CDR1 is MNHEY and CDR2 is SMNVEV (reference sequence).

This clonotype came up a few times. This chain links TRBV28 with TRBJ1-5; tentatively, D is TRBD1 (5 bases). The CDR3 runs to 15 residues. Trimming left V 3 bases short and J 1 base short, with 10 bases between. The germline V gene has CDR1 MDHEN and CDR2 SYDVKM. The CDR3 bases are TGTGCCAGCAGTTTCCCTTGGGACAGCAATCAGCCCCAGCATTTT. Amino acid sequence: CASSFPWDSNQPQHF.

This clonotype was detected ten times or more. V and J are TRBV9 and TRBJ1-6; D uncertain. Trimming shortened V by 4 bases and J by 3 bases, and 17 bases separated the two germline ends. The CDR3 is 17 residues long. Germline loops: CDR1 SGDLS, CDR2 YYNGEE. The CDR3 spells CASSISSNAFYNSPLHF. DNA for the CDR3: TGTGCCAGCAGCATTAGTTCGAACGCCTTCTATAATTCACCCCTCCACTTT.

Of note for this clonotype: A much larger clone differs by one base, so this may be a read error. The chain couples TRBV11-2 to TRBJ2-3, with a weak D call TRBD2 (5 bases). CDR3 length: 15 residues. Germline V lookup: CDR1 SGHAT, CDR2 FQNNGV. Trimming removed 3 bases at V and 2 bases at J, with 12 bases between. This CDR3 reads CASSLREPNTDTQYF. The CDR3 DNA follows: TGTGCCAGCAGCTTGAGGGAGCCAAACACAGATACGCAGTATTTT.